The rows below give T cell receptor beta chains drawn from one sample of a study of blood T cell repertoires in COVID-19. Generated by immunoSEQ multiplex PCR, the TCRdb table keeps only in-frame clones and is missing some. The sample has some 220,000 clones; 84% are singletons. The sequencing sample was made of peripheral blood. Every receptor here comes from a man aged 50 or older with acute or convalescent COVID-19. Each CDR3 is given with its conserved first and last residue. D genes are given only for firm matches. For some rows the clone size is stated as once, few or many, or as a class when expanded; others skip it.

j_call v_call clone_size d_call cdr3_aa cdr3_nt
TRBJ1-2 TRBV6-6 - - CASSYGGGGGYTF TGTGCCAGCAGTTACGGGGGAGGAGGTGGCTACACCTTC
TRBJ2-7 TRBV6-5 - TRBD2 CASILAAGTTAEQYF TGTGCCAGCATTCTGGCAGCCGGGACTACTGCTGAGCAGTACTTC
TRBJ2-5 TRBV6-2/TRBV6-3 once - CASSGGQETQYF TGTGCCAGCAGTGGAGGGCAAGAGACCCAGTACTTC
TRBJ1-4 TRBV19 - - CASSRRQWEIGQEKLFF TGTGCCAGTAGTCGGCGACAGTGGGAAATAGGACAAGAAAAACTGTTTTTT
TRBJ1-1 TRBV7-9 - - CASSLAVTGEAFF TGTGCCAGCAGCTTAGCTGTGACAGGTGAAGCTTTCTTT
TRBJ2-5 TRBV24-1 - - CATQRQAQETQYF TGTGCCACCCAGAGACAGGCTCAAGAGACCCAGTACTTC
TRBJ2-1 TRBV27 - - CASRVQAPPYNEQFF TGTGCCAGCAGGGTACAGGCGCCCCCCTACAATGAGCAGTTCTTC
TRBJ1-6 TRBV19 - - CASSDGVGSYNSPLHF TGTGCCAGTAGTGACGGGGTGGGCTCCTATAATTCACCCCTCCACTTT
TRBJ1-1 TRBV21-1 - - CASSKGDTNTEAFF TGTGCCAGCAGCAAGGGGGACACGAACACTGAAGCTTTCTTT
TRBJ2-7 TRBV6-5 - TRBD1 CASSFRDRAYEQYF TGTGCCAGCAGTTTCCGGGACAGGGCCTACGAGCAGTACTTC
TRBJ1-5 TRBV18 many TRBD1 CASSRQGKDQPQHF TGTGCCAGCTCAAGACAGGGGAAGGATCAGCCCCAGCATTTT
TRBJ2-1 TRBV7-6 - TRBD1 CASSLGGGLGNEQFF TGTGCCAGCAGCTTAGGAGGGGGCCTCGGGAATGAGCAGTTCTTC
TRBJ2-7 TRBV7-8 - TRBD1 CASSLKGGTGVYEQYF TGTGCCAGCAGCTTAAAAGGCGGGACAGGGGTTTACGAGCAGTACTTC
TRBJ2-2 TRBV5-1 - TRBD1 CASSRDREDTGELFF TGCGCCAGCAGCCGGGACAGGGAGGACACCGGGGAGCTGTTTTTT
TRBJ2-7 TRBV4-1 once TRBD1 CASSPGTGGYYEQYF TGCGCCAGCAGCCCAGGGACAGGGGGCTATTACGAGCAGTACTTC
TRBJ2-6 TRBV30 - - CAWRGRGSGANVLTF TGTGCCTGGAGAGGCAGGGGCTCTGGGGCCAACGTCCTGACTTTC
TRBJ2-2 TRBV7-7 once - CASSRILDRSTGELFF TGTGCTAGCAGCCGTATTCTGGACAGATCGACCGGGGAGCTGTTTTTT
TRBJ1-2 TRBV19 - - CAGSSGLMSYTF TGTGCCGGAAGTAGCGGACTGATGAGCTACACCTTC
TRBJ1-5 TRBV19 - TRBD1 CASTIAGTGNQPQHF TGTGCCAGTACCATTGCCGGGACAGGCAATCAGCCCCAGCATTTT
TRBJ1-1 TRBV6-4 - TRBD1 CASSKDRDTEAFF TGTGCCAGCAGTAAGGACAGGGACACTGAAGCTTTCTTT
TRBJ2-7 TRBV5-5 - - CASSLAYGSYEQYF TGTGCCAGCAGCTTGGCCTACGGCTCCTACGAGCAGTACTTC
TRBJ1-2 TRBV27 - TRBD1 CASSFGQGLYGYTF TGTGCCAGCAGTTTCGGACAGGGCCTATATGGCTACACCTTC
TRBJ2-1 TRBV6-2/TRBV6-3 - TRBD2 CASSYLPGRGEQFF TGTGCCAGCAGTTACCTCCCGGGGAGGGGTGAGCAGTTCTTC
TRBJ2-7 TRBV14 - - CASSQLTVGRHEQYF TGTGCCAGCAGCCAACTTACAGTTGGTAGGCACGAGCAGTACTTC
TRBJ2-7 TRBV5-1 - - CASSLMSSGSYEQYF TGCGCCAGCAGCTTGATGAGCTCGGGTTCCTACGAGCAGTACTTC
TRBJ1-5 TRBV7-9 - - CASSLAGGARGSNQPQHF TGTGCCAGCAGCTTAGCTGGAGGGGCGAGGGGTAGCAATCAGCCCCAGCATTTT
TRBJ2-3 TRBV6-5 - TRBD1 CASSWGTETDTQYF TGTGCCAGCAGTTGGGGGACAGAGACAGATACGCAGTATTTT
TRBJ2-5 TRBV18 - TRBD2 CASSAKGLAGAPRLDF TGTGCCAGCTCAGCCAAAGGACTAGCGGGAGCCCCCCGTTTAGACTTC
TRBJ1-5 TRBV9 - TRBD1 CASSTTGHNNQPQHF TGTGCCAGCAGCACGACAGGGCATAACAATCAGCCCCAGCATTTT
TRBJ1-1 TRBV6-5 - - CASMREMNTEAFF TGTGCCAGCATGAGGGAAATGAACACTGAAGCTTTCTTT
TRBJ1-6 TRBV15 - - CATSRANSPLHF TGTGCCACAAGCAGGGCTAATTCACCCCTCCACTTT
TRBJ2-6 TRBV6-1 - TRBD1 CASSARPPQGTGANVLTF TGTGCCAGCAGTGCCCGACCACCACAGGGGACTGGGGCCAACGTCCTGACTTTC
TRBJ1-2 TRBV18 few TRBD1 CASSLDRDYGYTF TGTGCCAGCTCCCTTGACAGGGATTATGGCTACACCTTC